The source of this TCR beta chain is a study of shared clonotypes between healthy human individuals. About the research overall: Donor ages ranged 18 to 49 years: a couple of women, a few men.

This clone was recorded many times. Clones were sequenced by immunoSEQ multiplex PCR, and TCRdb holds only the in-frame ones, with some missing. The sample consists of 950,000 to 1,100,000 clones, about 77% of them appearing once. The CDR3 has 13 amino acids. The V end lost 3 bases, the J end lost 13 bases, and 17 bases lay between the germline ends. Germline V gene data show CDR1 as SGHRS and CDR2 as YFSETQ. The receptor was derived from a man in his late teens or twenties in good health. V and J are TRBV5-1 and TRBJ2-1; tentatively, D is TRBD1 or TRBD2 (5 bases each). Material for sequencing was memory CD4+ T cells sorted from blood. Subset described: CD45RA-negative fraction. The CDR3 bases are TGCGCCAGCAGCTGGGACGAAAAGCCCCCACAGTTCTTC. Encoded protein: CASSWDEKPPQFF.